The 14 T cell receptor beta chains below come from one sample, sequenced in a study of T cells in Graves' hyperthyroidism and ophthalmopathy. RNA transcripts yielded amplified TCR beta CDR3 regions. Initially, a first-round RT-PCR of the TCR CDR3 employed the HTBI primer set. TCRdb fed the multiplex PCR reads into MiXCR, producing one record per CDR3 protein. The top ten clones hold approximately 3.9% of a sample with some 620,000 distinct CDR3 sequences, 15% to 20% of them seen once. Sequencing used blood. The receptors derive from a woman younger than 45 with Graves' hyperthyroidism.

The chain joins TRBV7-3 to TRBJ2-3; 10 bases are a match to TRBD2. CDR3 length: 19 residues. V gave up 2 bases and J gave up 5 bases; unmatched junction bases: 16. Germline CDR1 SGHTA, CDR2 FQGTGA. CDR3 nucleotide sequence: TGTGCCAGCAGCTTATTAAGCGGGAGGGCCTCTCCCAAGGAAGATACGCAGTATTTT. Translation: CASSLLSGRASPKEDTQYF.

This clonotype has a count of ten or more. The V call is TRBV28, the J call TRBJ1-2; D remains unclear. V gave up 6 bases and J gave up 6 bases, with 11 bases separating them. Germline-derived CDR1 and CDR2 are MDHEN and SYDVKM. There are 12 residues in the CDR3. CDR3 sequence (DNA): TGTGCCAGCAGCTCCGGGCGTGATGGCTACACCTTC. Its translation is CASSSGRDGYTF.

This clonotype was counted many times. The rearrangement uses TRBV2 and TRBJ2-6; no clear D. The length of the CDR3 is 14 residues. V dropped 6 bases and J dropped 0 bases, with 6 bases sitting between them. Germline V lookup: CDR1 SNHLY, CDR2 FYNNEI. Written as DNA, the CDR3 is TGTGCCAGCAGGAAAAGCTCTGGGGCCAACGTCCTGACTTTC. This codes for CASRKSSGANVLTF.

A few counts support this clonotype. V is TRBV27 and J is TRBJ2-3; 13 bases are a match to TRBD2. The J segment lost 4 bases and the V segment lost 4 bases, leaving 5 bases of the junction unmatched. CDR1 and CDR2 from the germline V gene are MNHEY and SMNVEV (reference sequence). The CDR3 length is 16 residues. This CDR3 is CASSSGLAGLSDTQYF. CDR3 sequence (DNA): TGTGCCAGCAGTTCGGGACTAGCGGGATTATCAGATACGCAGTATTTT.

In its sample, this clonotype was seen a few times. The chain combines TRBV5-6 with TRBJ2-3, with 11 bases aligning to TRBD2. J lost 5 bases, V lost 3 bases, and 5 bases had no gene match. Germline CDR1 reads SGHDT; CDR2 reads YYEEEE. There are 15 residues in the CDR3. In nucleotides, the CDR3 is TGTGCCAGCAGCTCCACTAGCGGGAGAGGAGATACGCAGTATTTT. It is translated as CASSSTSGRGDTQYF. Using reference TRBV5-6 and TRBJ2-3 for the parts outside the CDR3, the full variable domain is DAGVTQSPTHLIKTRGQQVTLRCSPKSGHDTVSWYQQALGQGPQFIFQYYEEEERQRGNFPDRFSGHQFPNYSSELNVNALLLGDSALYLCASSSTSGRGDTQYFGPGTRLTVL.

This clonotype was detected ten times or more. J is TRBJ2-5 and V is TRBV11-2; D is possibly TRBD1 (5 bases). The V gene's germline CDR1 is SGHAT and CDR2 FQNNGV. CDR3 length: 14 amino acids. Between the trimmed V and J ends, which lost 2 bases and 8 bases, there was a span of 15 bases. The CDR3 region has the DNA TGTGCCAGCAGCTTATCTCCAGGGCACGACACCCAGTACTTC. Protein: CASSLSPGHDTQYF.

This chain uses TRBV7-9 with TRBJ2-1, with D tentatively TRBD1 (6 bases). This CDR3 is built from 13 residues. Deletions cut 5 bases from V and 15 bases from J, with 20 bases between. The germline gives CDR1 SEHNR, CDR2 FQNEAQ (reference sequence). The CDR3, as DNA: TGTGCCAGCAGCAAAGCGGATGGCCCCAGGGGGTTCTTC. Amino acids: CASSKADGPRGFF.

This clonotype showed up many times. This rearrangement joins TRBV27 to TRBJ2-7, with 8 bases fitting TRBD1. The V gene end was trimmed by 0 bases and the J gene end by 2 bases; junction bases not matched to a gene: 6. The CDR3 runs to 16 residues. Germline CDR1 MNHEY, CDR2 SMNVEV (reference sequence). CDR3 DNA: TGTGCCAGCAGTTTATCGACCACAGGGGGGACCTACGAGCAGTACTTC. It translates to CASSLSTTGGTYEQYF.

This clonotype was seen only a few times. The CDR3 DNA reads TGTGCCTGGAGTGGAGTGGGACAGGTGAATGAAAAACTGTTTTTT. This encodes CAWSGVGQVNEKLFF. The V and J genes are TRBV30 and TRBJ1-4; TRBD1 agrees at 8 bases. The germline V gene encodes CDR1 GTSNPN and CDR2 SVGIG (reference sequence). V lost 1 base and J lost 5; bases outside the gene matches: 6. This CDR3 contains 15 residues. Full variable domain (remainder filled in from reference TRBV30 and TRBJ1-4): SQTIHQWPATLVQPVGSPLSLECTVEGTSNPNLYWYRQAAGRGLQLLFYSVGIGQISSEVPQNLSASRPQDRQFILSSKKLLLSDSGFYLCAWSGVGQVNEKLFFGSGTQLSVL.

This clonotype was detected ten times or more. The DNA of the CDR3 is TGTGCCAGCATAGGACTAGCGGGAGTCCAAGAGACCCAGTACTTC. Its translation is CASIGLAGVQETQYF. The chain carries TRBV28 and TRBJ2-5; 13 bases line up with TRBD2. CDR3 length: 15 residues. Germline lookup yields CDR1 MDHEN and CDR2 SYDVKM. V lost 7 bases to trimming and J lost 1 base; unmatched junction nucleotides: 3.

The chain couples TRBV9 to TRBJ1-5; 7 bases agree with TRBD1. CDR3 size: 15 residues. V shed 0 bases, J shed 5 bases, and the junction held 5 bases outside the gene matches. Germline CDR1 reads SGDLS; CDR2 reads YYNGEE. DNA for the CDR3: TGTGCCAGCAGCGTAGAAGGGGGCGCAGATCAGCCCCAGCATTTT. Protein: CASSVEGGADQPQHF. Using reference TRBV9 and TRBJ1-5 for the parts outside the CDR3, the full variable domain is DSGVTQTPKHLITATGQRVTLRCSPRSGDLSVYWYQQSLDQGLQFLIQYYNGEERAKGNILERFSAQQFPDLHSELNLSSLELGDSALYFCASSVEGGADQPQHFGDGTRLSIL.

This chain connects TRBV19 to TRBJ2-2, with 7 bases aligning to TRBD2. Germline V CDR1 and CDR2: LNHDA, SQIVND (reference sequence). The CDR3 runs to 15 residues. Unmatched junction bases numbered 3, after V lost 3 bases and J lost 2 bases. CDR3 sequence: CASSMSGTNTGELFF. The CDR3 DNA follows: TGTGCCAGTAGTATGAGCGGGACTAACACCGGGGAGCTGTTTTTT.

Many counts were recorded for this clonotype. The chain carries TRBV6-5 and TRBJ1-1, with D possibly TRBD1 on 6 matching bases. The CDR3 loop spans 14 amino acids. V shed 2 bases and J shed 2 bases, with 9 bases lying between them. Germline V gene data show CDR1 as MNHEY and CDR2 as SVGAGI. The CDR3 loop reads CASSYGGLNTEAFF. The CDR3 DNA follows: TGTGCCAGCAGTTACGGGGGGCTTAACACTGAAGCTTTCTTT.

The gene calls are TRBV20-1 and TRBJ2-3, with D uncertain. The length of the CDR3 is 15 residues. Germline CDR1 is DFQATT and CDR2 is SNEGSKA (reference sequence). Trimming took off 1 base at V and 0 bases at J, with 11 bases between the two ends. CDR3 sequence: CSARGASPSTDTQYF. Here the CDR3 DNA reads TGCAGTGCTAGAGGAGCTTCCCCTAGCACAGATACGCAGTATTTT.